This T cell receptor (beta chain) was recorded in a study of T cell changes during pregnancy in multiple sclerosis. The CDR3 consists of 15 residues. V lost 3 bases and J lost 7; bases outside the gene matches: 7. Per germline, CDR1 SNHLY and CDR2 FYNNEI. Produced via immunoSEQ multiplex PCR; TCRdb's table is partial and in-frame only. The table includes 80,000 to 100,000 clones, 91% detected once. This rearrangement joins TRBV2 to TRBJ2-5; 11 bases agree with TRBD2. The receptor was derived from a female donor in good health, enrolled as a control in a pregnancy study. The sample here was peripheral blood, taken after pregnancy. In nucleotides, the CDR3 is TGTGCCAGCAGTGATAGCGGGGGGGCGTGGGGGACCCAGTACTTC. It specifies CASSDSGGAWGTQYF.